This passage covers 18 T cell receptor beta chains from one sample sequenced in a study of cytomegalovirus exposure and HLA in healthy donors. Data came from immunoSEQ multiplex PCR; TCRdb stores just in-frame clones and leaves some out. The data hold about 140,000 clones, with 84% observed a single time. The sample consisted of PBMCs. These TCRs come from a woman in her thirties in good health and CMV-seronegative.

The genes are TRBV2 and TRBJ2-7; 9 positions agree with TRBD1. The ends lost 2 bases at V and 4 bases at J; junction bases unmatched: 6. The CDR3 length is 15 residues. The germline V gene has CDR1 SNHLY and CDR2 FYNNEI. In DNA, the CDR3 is TGTGCCAGCAGTGAACGGACAGGGGCGGCGTACGAGCAGTACTTC. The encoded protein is CASSERTGAAYEQYF.

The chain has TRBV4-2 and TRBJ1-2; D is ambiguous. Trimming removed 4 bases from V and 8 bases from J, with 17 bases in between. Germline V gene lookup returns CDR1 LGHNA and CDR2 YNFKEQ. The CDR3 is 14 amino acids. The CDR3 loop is CASSLTDRVLGYTF. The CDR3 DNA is TGTGCCAGCAGCCTAACTGATCGGGTTCTCGGCTACACCTTC.

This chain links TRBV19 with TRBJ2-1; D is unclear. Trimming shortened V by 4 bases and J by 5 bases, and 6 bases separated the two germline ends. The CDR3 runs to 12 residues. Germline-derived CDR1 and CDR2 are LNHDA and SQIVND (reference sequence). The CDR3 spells CASSRQNNEQFF. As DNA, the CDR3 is TGTGCCAGTAGTAGGCAAAACAATGAGCAGTTCTTC.

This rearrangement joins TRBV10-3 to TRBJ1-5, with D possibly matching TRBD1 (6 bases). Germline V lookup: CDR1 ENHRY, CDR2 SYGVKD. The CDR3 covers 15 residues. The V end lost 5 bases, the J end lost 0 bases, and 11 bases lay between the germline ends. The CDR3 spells CAISRDKYSNQPQHF. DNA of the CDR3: TGTGCCATCAGTCGGGACAAGTATAGCAATCAGCCCCAGCATTTT.

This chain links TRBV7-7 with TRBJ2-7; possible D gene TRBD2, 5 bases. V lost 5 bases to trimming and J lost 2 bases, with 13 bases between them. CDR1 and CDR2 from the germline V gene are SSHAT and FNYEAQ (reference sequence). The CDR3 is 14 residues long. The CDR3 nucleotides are TGTGCCAGCAGCCCCCAGGCGGGCCCCTACGAGCAGTACTTC. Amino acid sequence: CASSPQAGPYEQYF.

The CDR3 DNA follows: TGTGCCATCAAAGACGGGGGTTACAATGAGCAGTTCTTC. Protein sequence: CAIKDGGYNEQFF. V gene TRBV10-3 combines with J gene TRBJ2-1; D may be TRBD2 (6 bases). From germline, CDR1 is ENHRY and CDR2 SYGVKD. The CDR3 contains 13 residues. With 7 bases removed from V and 4 bases from J, the gap between germline ends came to 11 bases.

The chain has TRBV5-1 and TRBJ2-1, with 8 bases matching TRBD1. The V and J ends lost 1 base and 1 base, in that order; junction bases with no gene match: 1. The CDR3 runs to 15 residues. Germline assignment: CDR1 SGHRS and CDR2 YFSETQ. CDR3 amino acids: CASSLTGGSYNEQFF. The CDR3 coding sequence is TGCGCCAGCAGCTTGACAGGGGGGTCCTACAATGAGCAGTTCTTC.

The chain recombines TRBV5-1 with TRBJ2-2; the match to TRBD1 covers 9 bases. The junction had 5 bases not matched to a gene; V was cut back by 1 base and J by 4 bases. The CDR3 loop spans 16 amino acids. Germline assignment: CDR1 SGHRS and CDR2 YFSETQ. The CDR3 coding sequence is TGCGCCAGCAGCTTGTTGACAGGGGGTACCACCGGGGAGCTGTTTTTT. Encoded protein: CASSLLTGGTTGELFF.

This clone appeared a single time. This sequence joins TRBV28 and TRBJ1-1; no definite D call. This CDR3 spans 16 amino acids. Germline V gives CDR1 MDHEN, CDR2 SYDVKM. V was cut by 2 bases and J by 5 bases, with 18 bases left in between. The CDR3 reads CASSLSGILGETEAFF. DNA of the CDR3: TGTGCCAGCAGTTTAAGTGGGATTCTCGGGGAGACTGAAGCTTTCTTT. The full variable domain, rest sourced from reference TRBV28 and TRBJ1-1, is DVKVTQSSRYLVKRTGEKVFLECVQDMDHENMFWYRQDPGLGLRLIYFSYDVKMKEKGDIPEGYSVSREKKERFSLILESASTNQTSMYLCASSLSGILGETEAFFGQGTRLTVV.

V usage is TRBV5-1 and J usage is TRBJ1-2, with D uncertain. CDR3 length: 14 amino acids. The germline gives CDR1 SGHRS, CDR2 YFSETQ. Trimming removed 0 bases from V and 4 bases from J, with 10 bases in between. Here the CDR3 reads CASSLEAGSYGYTF. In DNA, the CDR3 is TGCGCCAGCAGCTTGGAGGCGGGGTCCTATGGCTACACCTTC.

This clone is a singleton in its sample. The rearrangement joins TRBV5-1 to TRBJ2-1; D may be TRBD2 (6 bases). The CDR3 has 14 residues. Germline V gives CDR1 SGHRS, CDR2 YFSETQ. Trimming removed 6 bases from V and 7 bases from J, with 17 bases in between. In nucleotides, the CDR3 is TGCGCCAGCACCCAGGTCCCAGGAGGGAATGAGCAGTTCTTC. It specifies CASTQVPGGNEQFF.

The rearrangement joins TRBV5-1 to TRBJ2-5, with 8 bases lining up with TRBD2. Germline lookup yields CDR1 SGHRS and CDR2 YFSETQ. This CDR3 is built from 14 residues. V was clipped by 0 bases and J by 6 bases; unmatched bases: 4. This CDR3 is CASSLVGGAQTQYF. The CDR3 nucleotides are TGCGCCAGCAGCTTGGTCGGGGGGGCGCAGACCCAGTACTTC.

The CDR3 nucleotides read TGTGCCAGCAGCTTAGGTGCCTCAGGGATTGAGGGCTACACCTTC. Translating it yields CASSLGASGIEGYTF. The chain uses TRBV7-9 and TRBJ1-2; D is possibly TRBD1 (5 bases). Germline V lookup: CDR1 SEHNR, CDR2 FQNEAQ (reference sequence). CDR3 length equals 15 residues. The V end was cut by 1 base, the J end by 8 bases, with 17 bases between. Looking up the rest from reference TRBV7-9 and TRBJ1-2 gives the full variable domain: DTGVSQNPRHKITKRGQNVTFRCDPISEHNRLYWYRQTLGQGPEFLTYFQNEAQLEKSRLLSDRFSAERPKGSFSTLEIQRTEQGDSAMYLCASSLGASGIEGYTFGSGTRLTVV.

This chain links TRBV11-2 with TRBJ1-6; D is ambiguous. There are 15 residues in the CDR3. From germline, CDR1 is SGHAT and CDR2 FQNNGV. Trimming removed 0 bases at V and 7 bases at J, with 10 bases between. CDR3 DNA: TGTGCCAGCAGCTTAGAGTGGCAGATGAATTCACCCCTCCACTTT. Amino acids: CASSLEWQMNSPLHF. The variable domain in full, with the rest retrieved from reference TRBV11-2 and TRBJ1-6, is EAGVAQSPRYKIIEKRQSVAFWCNPISGHATLYWYQQILGQGPKLLIQFQNNGVVDDSQLPKDRFSAERLKGVDSTLKIQPAKLEDSAVYLCASSLEWQMNSPLHFGNGTRLTVT.

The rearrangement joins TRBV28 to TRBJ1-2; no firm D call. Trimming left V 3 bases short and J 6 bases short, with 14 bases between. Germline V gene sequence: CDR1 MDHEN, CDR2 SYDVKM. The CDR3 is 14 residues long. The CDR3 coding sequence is TGTGCCAGCAGTTTTCGGTCCAAATCGAATGGCTACACCTTC. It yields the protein CASSFRSKSNGYTF.

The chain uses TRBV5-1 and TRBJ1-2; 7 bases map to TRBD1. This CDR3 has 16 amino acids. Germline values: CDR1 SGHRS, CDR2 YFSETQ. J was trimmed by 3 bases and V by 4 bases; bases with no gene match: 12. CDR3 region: CASSPTSDRTYYGYTF. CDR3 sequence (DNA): TGCGCCAGCAGCCCGACCTCGGACAGGACTTACTATGGCTACACCTTC.

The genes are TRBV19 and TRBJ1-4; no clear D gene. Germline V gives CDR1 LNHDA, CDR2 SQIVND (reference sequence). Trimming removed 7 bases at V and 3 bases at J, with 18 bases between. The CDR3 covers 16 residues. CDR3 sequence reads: CASITRLRVPNEKLFF. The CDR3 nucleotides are TGTGCCAGTATCACGCGATTGAGGGTACCTAATGAAAAACTGTTTTTT.

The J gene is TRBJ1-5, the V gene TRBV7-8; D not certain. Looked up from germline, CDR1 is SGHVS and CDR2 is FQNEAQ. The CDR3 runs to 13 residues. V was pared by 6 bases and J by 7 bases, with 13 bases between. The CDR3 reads CASSRGKAQPQHF. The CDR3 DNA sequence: TGTGCCAGCAGTCGAGGGAAGGCGCAGCCCCAGCATTTT.